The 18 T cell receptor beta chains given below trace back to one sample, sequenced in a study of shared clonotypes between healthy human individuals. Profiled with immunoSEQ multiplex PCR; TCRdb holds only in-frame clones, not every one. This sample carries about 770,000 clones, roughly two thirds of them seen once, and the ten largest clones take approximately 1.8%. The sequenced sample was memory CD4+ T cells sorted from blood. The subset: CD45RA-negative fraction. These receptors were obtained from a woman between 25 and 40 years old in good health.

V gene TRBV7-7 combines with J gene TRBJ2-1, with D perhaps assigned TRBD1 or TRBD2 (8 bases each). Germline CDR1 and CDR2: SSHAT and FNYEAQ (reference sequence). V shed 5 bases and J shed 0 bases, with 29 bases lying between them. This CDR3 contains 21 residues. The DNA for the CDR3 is TGTGCCAGCAGCCCCGGGGGCGGGGACAGGACCGGGACTAGCTCCTACAATGAGCAGTTCTTC. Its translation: CASSPGGGDRTGTSSYNEQFF. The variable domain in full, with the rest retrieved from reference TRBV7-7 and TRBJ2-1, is GAGVSQSPRYKVTKRGQDVTLRCDPISSHATLYWYQQALGQGPEFLTYFNYEAQPDKSGLPSDRFSAERPEGSISTLTIQRTEQRDSAMYRCASSPGGGDRTGTSSYNEQFFGPGTRLTVL.

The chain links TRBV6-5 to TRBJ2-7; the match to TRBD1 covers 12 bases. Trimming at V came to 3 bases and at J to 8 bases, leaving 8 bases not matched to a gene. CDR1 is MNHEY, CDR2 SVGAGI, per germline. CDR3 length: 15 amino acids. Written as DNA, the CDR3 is TGTGCCAGCAGTTATTCCGGGACAGGGGGCGTTCAGCAGTACTTC. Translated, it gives CASSYSGTGGVQQYF.

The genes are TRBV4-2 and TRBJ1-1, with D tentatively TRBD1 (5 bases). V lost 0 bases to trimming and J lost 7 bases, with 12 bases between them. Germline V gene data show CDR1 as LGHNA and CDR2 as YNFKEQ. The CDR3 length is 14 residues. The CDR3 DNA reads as TGTGCCAGCAGCCAAGATTCCCAGGGTGGTGAAGCTTTCTTT. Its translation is CASSQDSQGGEAFF.

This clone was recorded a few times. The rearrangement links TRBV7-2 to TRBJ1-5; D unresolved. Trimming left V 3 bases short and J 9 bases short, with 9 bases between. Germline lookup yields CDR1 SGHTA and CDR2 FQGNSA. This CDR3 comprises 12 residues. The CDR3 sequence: CASSFNEGPQHF. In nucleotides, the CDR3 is TGTGCCAGCAGCTTCAATGAGGGGCCCCAGCATTTT.

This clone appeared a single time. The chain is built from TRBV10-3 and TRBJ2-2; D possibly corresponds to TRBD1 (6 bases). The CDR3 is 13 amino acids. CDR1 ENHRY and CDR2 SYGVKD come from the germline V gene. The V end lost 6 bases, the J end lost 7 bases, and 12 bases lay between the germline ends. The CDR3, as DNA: TGTGCCATCAGACAGACAGGCCACGGGGAGCTGTTTTTT. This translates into CAIRQTGHGELFF.

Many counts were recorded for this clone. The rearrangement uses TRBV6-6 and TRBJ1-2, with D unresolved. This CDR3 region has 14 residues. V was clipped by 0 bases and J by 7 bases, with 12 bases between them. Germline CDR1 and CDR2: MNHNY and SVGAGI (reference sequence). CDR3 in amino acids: CASSYSGGPGGYTF. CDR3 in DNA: TGTGCCAGCAGTTACTCTGGAGGGCCGGGTGGCTACACCTTC.

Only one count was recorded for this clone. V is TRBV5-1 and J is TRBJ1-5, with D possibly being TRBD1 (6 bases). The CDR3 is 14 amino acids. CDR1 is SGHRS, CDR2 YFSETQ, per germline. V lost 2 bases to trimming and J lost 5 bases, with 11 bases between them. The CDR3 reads CASSFQGMDQPQHF. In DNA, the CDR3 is TGCGCCAGCAGCTTCCAGGGGATGGATCAGCCCCAGCATTTT.

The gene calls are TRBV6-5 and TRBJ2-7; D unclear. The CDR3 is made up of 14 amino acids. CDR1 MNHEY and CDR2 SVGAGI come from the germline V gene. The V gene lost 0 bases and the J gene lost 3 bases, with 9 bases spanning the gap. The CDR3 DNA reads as TGTGCCAGCAGTTACTCGAGGCAGGTCTACGAGCAGTACTTC. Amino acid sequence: CASSYSRQVYEQYF.

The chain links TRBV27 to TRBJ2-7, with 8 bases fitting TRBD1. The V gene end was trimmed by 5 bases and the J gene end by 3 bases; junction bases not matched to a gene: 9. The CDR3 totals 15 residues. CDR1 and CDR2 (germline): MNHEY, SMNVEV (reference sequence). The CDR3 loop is CASSPWDRHYYEQYF. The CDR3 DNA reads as TGTGCCAGCAGTCCCTGGGACAGGCATTACTACGAGCAGTACTTC.

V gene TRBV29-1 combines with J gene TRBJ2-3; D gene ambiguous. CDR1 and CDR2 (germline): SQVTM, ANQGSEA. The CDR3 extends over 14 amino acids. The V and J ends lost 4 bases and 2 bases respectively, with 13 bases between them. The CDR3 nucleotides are TGCAGCGTTGGCAGGCGGAGAGCCACAGATACGCAGTATTTT. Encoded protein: CSVGRRRATDTQYF.

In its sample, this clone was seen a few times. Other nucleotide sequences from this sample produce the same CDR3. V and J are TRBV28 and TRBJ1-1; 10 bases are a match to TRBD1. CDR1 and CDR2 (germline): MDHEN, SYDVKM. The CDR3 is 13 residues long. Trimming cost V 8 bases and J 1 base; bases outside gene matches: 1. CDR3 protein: CASRTGGNTEAFF. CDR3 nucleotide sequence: TGTGCCAGCCGGACAGGGGGGAACACTGAAGCTTTCTTT.

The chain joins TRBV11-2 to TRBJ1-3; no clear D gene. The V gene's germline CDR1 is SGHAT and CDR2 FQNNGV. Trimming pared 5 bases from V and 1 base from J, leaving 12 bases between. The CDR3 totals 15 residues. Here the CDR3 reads CASSPFSGSGNTIYF. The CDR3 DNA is TGTGCCAGCAGCCCCTTTTCCGGATCTGGAAACACCATATATTTT.

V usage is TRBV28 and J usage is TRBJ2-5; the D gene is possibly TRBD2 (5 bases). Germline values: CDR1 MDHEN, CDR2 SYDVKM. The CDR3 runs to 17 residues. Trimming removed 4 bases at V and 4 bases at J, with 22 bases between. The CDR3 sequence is CASSYPPTISGIETQYF. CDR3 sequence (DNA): TGTGCCAGCAGTTACCCACCGACTATCTCGGGGATAGAGACCCAGTACTTC. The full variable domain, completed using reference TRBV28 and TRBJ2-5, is DVKVTQSSRYLVKRTGEKVFLECVQDMDHENMFWYRQDPGLGLRLIYFSYDVKMKEKGDIPEGYSVSREKKERFSLILESASTNQTSMYLCASSYPPTISGIETQYFGPGTRLLVL.

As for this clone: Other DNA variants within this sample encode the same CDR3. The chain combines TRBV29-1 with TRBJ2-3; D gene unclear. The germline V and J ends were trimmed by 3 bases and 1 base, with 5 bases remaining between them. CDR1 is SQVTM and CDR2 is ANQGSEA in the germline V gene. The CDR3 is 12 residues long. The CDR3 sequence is CSVDQGTDTQYF. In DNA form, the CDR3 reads TGCAGCGTTGATCAGGGCACAGATACGCAGTATTTT.

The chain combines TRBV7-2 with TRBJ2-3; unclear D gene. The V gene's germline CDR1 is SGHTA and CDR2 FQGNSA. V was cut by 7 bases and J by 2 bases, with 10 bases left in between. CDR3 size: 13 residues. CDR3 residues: CASTFGNTDTQYF. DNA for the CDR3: TGTGCCAGCACCTTTGGAAACACAGATACGCAGTATTTT.

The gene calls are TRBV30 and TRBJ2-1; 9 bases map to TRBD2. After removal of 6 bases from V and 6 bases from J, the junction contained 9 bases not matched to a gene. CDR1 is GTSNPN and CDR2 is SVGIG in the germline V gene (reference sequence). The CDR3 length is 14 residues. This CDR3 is CACQRGLAINEQFF. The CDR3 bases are TGTGCCTGTCAAAGAGGACTAGCGATCAATGAGCAGTTCTTC. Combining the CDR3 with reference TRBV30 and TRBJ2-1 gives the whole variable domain SQTIHQWPATLVQPVGSPLSLECTVEGTSNPNLYWYRQAAGRGLQLLFYSVGIGQISSEVPQNLSASRPQDRQFILSSKKLLLSDSGFYLCACQRGLAINEQFFGPGTRLTVL.

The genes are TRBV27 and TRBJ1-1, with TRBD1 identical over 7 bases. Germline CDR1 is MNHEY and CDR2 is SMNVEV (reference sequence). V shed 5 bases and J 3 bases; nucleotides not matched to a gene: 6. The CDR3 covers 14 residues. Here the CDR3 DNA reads TGTGCCAGCAGTACCGACAGGGCTCACACTGAAGCTTTCTTT. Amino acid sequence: CASSTDRAHTEAFF.

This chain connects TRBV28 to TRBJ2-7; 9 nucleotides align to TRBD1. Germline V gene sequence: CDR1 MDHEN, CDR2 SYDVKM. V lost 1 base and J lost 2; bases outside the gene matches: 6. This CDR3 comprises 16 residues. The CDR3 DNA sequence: TGTGCCAGCAGTTTATTAGGGACAGGGATCCCCTACGAGCAGTACTTC. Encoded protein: CASSLLGTGIPYEQYF.